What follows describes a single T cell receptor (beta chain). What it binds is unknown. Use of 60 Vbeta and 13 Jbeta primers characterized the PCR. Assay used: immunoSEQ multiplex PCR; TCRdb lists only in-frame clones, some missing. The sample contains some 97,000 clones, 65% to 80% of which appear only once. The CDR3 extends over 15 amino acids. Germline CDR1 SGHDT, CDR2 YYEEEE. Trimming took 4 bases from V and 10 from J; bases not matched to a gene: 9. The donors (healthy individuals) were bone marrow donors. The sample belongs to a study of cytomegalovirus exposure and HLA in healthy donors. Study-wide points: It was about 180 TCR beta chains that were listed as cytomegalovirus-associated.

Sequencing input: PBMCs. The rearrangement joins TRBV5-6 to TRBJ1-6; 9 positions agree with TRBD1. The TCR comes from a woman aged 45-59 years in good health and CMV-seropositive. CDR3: CASSPFGTGLSPLHF. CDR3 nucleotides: TGTGCCAGCAGCCCATTCGGGACAGGGCTATCACCCCTCCACTTT.